This record concerns one T cell receptor (beta chain) sequence. A much larger clone differs from this one at a single base, so this may be a read error. V was trimmed by 7 bases and J by 0 bases, leaving 13 bases between them. This CDR3 is 14 amino acids long. Germline V CDR1 and CDR2: MNHEY, SVGEGT. TCR beta libraries were built from RNA through three nested multiplex PCR rounds using modified ARM-PCR. Input was roughly 0.46 ug total RNA, reverse-transcribed with a C-beta primer. Unique molecular identifiers were not described for the libraries. TCRdb reprocessed the multiplex PCR reads via MiXCR and lists one record per CDR3 protein. Counted here are about 10,000 distinct CDR3 sequences, 70% to 80% occurring once; the ten biggest clones make up about three quarters. These data come from a study of tumor-infiltrating lymphocytes in glioblastoma multiforme.

The origin of this receptor is a male donor with glioblastoma. The chain combines TRBV6-2 or TRBV6-3 with TRBJ2-7, with D maybe TRBD1 (6 bases). The sample comprised brain tumor tissue. The CDR3 coding sequence is TGTGCCAGCACCCCGGACAGTCACTCCTACGAGCAGTACTTC. This codes for CASTPDSHSYEQYF.